This T cell receptor (beta chain) was sequenced in a study of blood T cell repertoires in COVID-19. This CDR3 region has 14 residues. V lost 7 bases and J 0 bases, leaving 9 bases between the germline ends. CDR1 is SEHNR, CDR2 FQNEAQ, per germline (reference sequence). Cohorts were based on clinical histories the participants reported. This clone came up a few times. The protocol was immunoSEQ multiplex PCR, while the TCRdb copy is restricted to in-frame clones and leaves out a portion. The sample comprises under 200,000 clones, about 84% of which are singletons, and less than 15% rests with the top ten.

This clonotype was obtained from a man aged 50-59 years who had recovered from COVID-19. The chain has TRBV7-9 and TRBJ2-2; weak D call: TRBD1 (6 bases). The sample was PBMCs or T cells enriched from blood (not recorded which). CDR3 region: CASKTGSNTGELFF. CDR3 DNA: TGTGCCAGCAAGACAGGCTCGAACACCGGGGAGCTGTTTTTT.